The 11 T cell receptor beta chains below all came from one sample that was sequenced in a study of T-cell memory formation after mild COVID-19. TCRdb redid the calling of the 5' RACE reads with MiXCR, one entry per CDR3 protein. This sample yields about 130,000 distinct CDR3 sequences, of which 5% to 6.5% are seen a single time; about 2.2% belongs to the top ten. The sample taken for sequencing was PBMCs or a T cell subset sorted from them (not recorded which). All receptors derive from an adult woman who had mild COVID-19 (a few samples of this study predate the infection). Cell type and time point are not known.

This clonotype was counted at least ten times. The V and J genes are TRBV7-6 and TRBJ1-1; 8 positions match TRBD1. CDR1 SGHVS and CDR2 FNYEAQ come from the germline V gene. Trimming removed 8 bases from V and 0 bases from J; junction bases left unmatched: 8. There are 15 residues in the CDR3. In DNA, the CDR3 is TGTGCCAGCCGATCACGACAGGGGATGAACACTGAAGCTTTCTTT. Translated, it gives CASRSRQGMNTEAFF.

This clonotype was counted only a few times. This chain links TRBV29-1 with TRBJ2-3; 7 nucleotides align to TRBD2. The CDR3 runs to 16 residues. V dropped 1 base and J dropped 5; count of bases not matched to a gene: 12. Germline CDR1 SQVTM, CDR2 ANQGSEA. The DNA of the CDR3 is TGCAGCGTTGAAGGGGAGGGGCGGGGTGGTAGAGATACGCAGTATTTT. Translation: CSVEGEGRGGRDTQYF.

This clonotype was found many times. The CDR3 bases are TGTGCCAGCAGTTTAGGGACTAGCGGGAGCTACGAGCAGTACTTC. Amino acids: CASSLGTSGSYEQYF. This chain connects TRBV12-3 or TRBV12-4 to TRBJ2-7; 13 nucleotides line up with TRBD2. J lost 3 bases, V lost 1 base, and 0 bases had no gene match. This CDR3 is built from 15 residues.

This clonotype was observed a few times. The chain carries TRBV5-1 and TRBJ1-2; no firm D call. The CDR3 covers 12 residues. Trimming took off 0 bases at V and 6 bases at J, with 6 bases between the two ends. The germline V gene has CDR1 SGHRS and CDR2 YFSETQ. CDR3 in DNA: TGCGCCAGCAGCTTGGACGTCGATGGCTACACCTTC. Its translation: CASSLDVDGYTF.

This clonotype has a count of ten or more. The chain recombines TRBV29-1 with TRBJ1-1, with D hard to call. Germline V gene data show CDR1 as SQVTM and CDR2 as ANQGSEA. V was shortened by 4 bases and J by 3 bases, with 21 bases between the two germline ends. The CDR3 is 16 amino acids. The CDR3 sequence is CSVVGIIGGEDTEAFF. CDR3 DNA: TGCAGCGTTGTTGGGATAATAGGTGGGGAGGACACTGAAGCTTTCTTT. Full variable domain (missing parts from reference TRBV29-1 and TRBJ1-1): SAVISQKPSRDICQRGTSLTIQCQVDSQVTMMFWYRQQPGQSLTLIATANQGSEATYESGFVIDKFPISRPNLTFSTLTVSNMSPEDSSIYLCSVVGIIGGEDTEAFFGQGTRLTVV.

There are a few counts of this clonotype. The J gene is TRBJ2-3, the V gene TRBV12-3 or TRBV12-4; TRBD1 matches 9 bases. The length of the CDR3 is 15 residues. With V trimmed by 5 bases and J by 3 bases, 6 bases remained unmatched. CDR3 loop: CASSGTGGATDTQYF. CDR3 DNA: TGTGCCAGCAGTGGCACAGGGGGCGCGACAGATACGCAGTATTTT.

V usage is TRBV29-1 and J usage is TRBJ2-1, with 7 bases aligning to TRBD2. V lost 3 bases to trimming and J lost 10 bases; unmatched junction nucleotides: 12. Germline CDR1 and CDR2: SQVTM and ANQGSEA. The CDR3 covers 14 residues. This CDR3 reads CSVDGDYQGGEQFF. In DNA form, the CDR3 reads TGCAGCGTTGACGGGGACTACCAGGGCGGGGAGCAGTTCTTC.

The chain has TRBV11-2 and TRBJ2-5; 8 nucleotides match TRBD2. There are 16 residues in the CDR3. The ends lost 1 base at V and 5 bases at J; junction bases unmatched: 9. The V gene's germline CDR1 is SGHAT and CDR2 FQNNGV. CDR3 nucleotides: TGTGCCAGCAGCTTAGTTCTAGCGGGCCGCCGGGAGACCCAGTACTTC. It yields the protein CASSLVLAGRRETQYF.

This clonotype was seen a few times. The chain recombines TRBV7-9 with TRBJ2-5, with D possibly being TRBD2 (6 bases). V lost 0 bases, J lost 2 bases, and 28 bases lay in between. Per germline, CDR1 SEHNR and CDR2 FQNEAQ (reference sequence). The CDR3 loop spans 21 amino acids. CDR3 nucleotides: TGTGCCAGCAGCTTAGCGTCGATTCGGTCTAGCGTAAGACTATATCAAGAGACCCAGTACTTC. This sequence encodes CASSLASIRSSVRLYQETQYF.

This clonotype was counted many times. This chain uses TRBV5-5 with TRBJ2-3; 7 positions match TRBD1. The CDR3 has 16 residues. The germline gives CDR1 SGHKS, CDR2 YYEKEE (reference sequence). V lost 0 bases and J lost 4; bases outside the gene matches: 8. The CDR3 loop is CASSLVGKGAADTQYF. The DNA for the CDR3 is TGTGCCAGCAGCTTGGTTGGGAAGGGGGCAGCAGATACGCAGTATTTT. Using reference TRBV5-5 and TRBJ2-3 for the parts outside the CDR3, the full variable domain is DAGVTQSPTHLIKTRGQQVTLRCSPISGHKSVSWYQQVLGQGPQFIFQYYEKEERGRGNFPDRFSARQFPNYSSELNVNALLLGDSALYLCASSLVGKGAADTQYFGPGTRLTVL.

The sample holds a few counts of this clonotype. V and J are TRBV3-1 and TRBJ2-7, with TRBD1 matching over 8 bases. Germline CDR1 LGHDT, CDR2 YNNKEL (reference sequence). The CDR3 runs 15 residues. Losses at the gene ends were 4 bases for V and 3 bases for J; bases not matched to a gene: 8. The CDR3 DNA follows: TGTGCCAGCAGCCGGGACAGGTCTAGTGTCTACGAGCAGTACTTC. Translation gives CASSRDRSSVYEQYF.